This T cell receptor beta chain was recorded in a study of T cell responses to AZD1222 COVID-19 vaccine. Study as a whole: Second-dose intervals of approximately 4 or approximately 12 weeks were pooled.

The V and J ends lost 5 bases and 0 bases respectively, with 14 bases between them. Germline-derived CDR1 and CDR2 are SGHVS and FQNEAQ. The CDR3 spans 15 residues. A word on this clone: Its specificity is not known.

Sequenced by immunoSEQ multiplex PCR; TCRdb stores in-frame clones only, minus some. The table shows just under 95,000 clones, with 70% to 90% occurring only once. Regarding the study as a whole: Unmutated variant regions are reportedly targeted by nearly half of spike-specific TCRs. There were mostly white British donors and more females than males, and clonal diversity was possibly underestimated.

The sequence was obtained from an adult in good health. The specimen comprised peripheral blood, sampled on day 0 of AZD1222 vaccination. The rearrangement links TRBV7-8 to TRBJ2-7, with D tentatively TRBD1 or TRBD2 (5 bases each). The CDR3 DNA reads as TGTGCCAGCAGCCCCCGAGGGGCTGGCTCCTACGAGCAGTACTTC. It translates to CASSPRGAGSYEQYF.